This T cell receptor beta chain derives from a study of shared clonotypes between healthy human individuals (dated by TCRdb to 2020 to 2022). The study in broad terms: A few men and a couple of women, aged 18 to 49 years, made up the cohort. To increase sequencing depth and limit assay-specific biases, different laboratories used diverse techniques to prepare libraries and sequence TCR repertoires. To estimate repertoire size and how much clonotype sharing occurs between individuals, the study deeply sequenced the blood TCR repertoires of several healthy adults. For each donor, three plates each were used for CD4 naive and CD4 memory, two plates were used for CD8 naive, and one plate was used for CD8 memory. Between about 0.94 and 10 billion PBMCs per donor were obtained by leukapheresis. Overall results and qualifications from the work: Clonotypes shared by all four sorted-subset donors showed higher generation probabilities than non-shared clonotypes. Incomplete sequencing was indicated by rarefaction of sorted-subset datasets, despite the large sequencing depth. Roughly 5% of naive CD4, 3% to 4% of naive CD8, approximately 2.2% of memory CD4, and more than 0.35% of memory CD8 clonotypes were shared across a few donors. Larger estimated clonotype richness was generally found for naive subsets than for memory subsets. Pairwise subsampling indicated that sequencing depth was expected to affect the degree of clonotype sharing among donors. Because the study included only a small number of donors, the genetic and exposure-history diversity represented was limited. Sampling was restricted to blood, and TCR repertoires in tissues likely differ from the TCR repertoires found in blood.

Using the deep immunoSEQ assay, TCR CDR3 regions were amplified from genomic DNA by multiplex PCR. Extracted genomic DNA from each cell subset was distributed evenly across all wells of several immunoSEQ 96-well plates, and each plate was treated as a replicate. For sorted subsets, roughly 200 ng of genomic DNA, equivalent to roughly 33,000 T cell genomes, went into each replicate PCR. Purified libraries were quantified with a Qubit 3.0 fluorometer, sized on a Bioanalyzer 2100, and re-quantified with the KAPA Library Quantification kit. Each immunoSEQ 96-well plate was sequenced on its own single-read 150-cycle Illumina NextSeq 550 flow cell. Concerning the study's data processing: Because the immunoSEQ output included only junctional sequences and no quality scores, the filtering could not be the same as the filtering used for full-length reads. Sequences were annotated with PyIR, a Python wrapper for IgBLAST v1.9, and V/J genes and CDR3 were assigned using IMGT germline references. Any read was removed if the V/J assignment was weak (E-value above 1e-6), the CDR3 was missing, or the read contained stop codons, out-of-frame junctions, or ambiguous translated residues. A V3J clonotype was defined by an identical inferred V gene, J gene, and CDR3 amino acid sequence. To compute the percentage overlap between repertoires, the number of shared unique clonotypes was divided by the size of the smaller repertoire. Three approaches were used to assess repertoire richness: RTK rarefaction, the Chao1 estimator, and Recon v2.1 estimates of unobserved clonotypes. For all TCRbeta clonotypes obtained by the gDNA method from several donors, generation probabilities were computed with OLGA. This immuneACCESS table, as held by TCRdb, lists in-frame sequences with V and J called but not all clones. Of the missing ones, under half trace to an unresolved V gene in checked studies; the others have no known cause. D and trimming come from the DNA, and the V and J calls and clone size come from that table. The sample has 2 million to 2.5 million clones on record, about nine tenths of them singletons. The ten largest clonotypes hold 0.37% of the sample.

The germline V gene sets CDR1 to SGHTA and CDR2 to FQGNSA. There are 14 amino acids in the CDR3, from cysteine to phenylalanine inclusive. The CDR3 DNA has 42 bases and is translated from base 1. V has 7 bases trimmed and J has 4 bases trimmed; junction bases matching no gene number 8. This clone was seen only a few times. Its antigen remains undetermined. No base quality values were provided; no much bigger clone lies one nucleotide off. Donors were healthy HIV-negative adults with no recently reported acute infections or vaccinations. Every donor was a Caucasian adult living in Nashville, Tennessee, USA. CD4+ T cells were enriched through magnetic negative selection, after which naive cells were positively selected on CD45RA and the remaining negative fraction served as the memory subset. After blood collection by leukapheresis, PBMCs were isolated using Ficoll-Histopaque density gradient centrifugation and then cryopreserved in the vapor phase of liquid nitrogen. Analytical flow cytometry was used to check the purity and quantity of every magnetically sorted T cell population. Genomic DNA was isolated from every sorted fraction and measured by UV absorbance on a Nanodrop 2000c.

The sample was naive CD4+ T cells from PBMCs. Read against the paper, the sample's cell subset or site label means: CD45RA+ positively selected. This TCR derives from a man in his late teens or twenties in good health. Some clones in this sample may be carry-over from other donors' samples. This sequence uses TRBV7-2 and TRBJ1-2, with TRBD1 identical over 8 junction bases. DNA sequence: TGTGCCAGCACCTACTCCGGACAGGGCTATGGCTACACCTTC. It specifies CASTYSGQGYGYTF.